This is a list of T cell receptor beta chains from one sample in a study of CD8 T cells in Susac syndrome. TCRdb recomputed calls from the immunoSEQ multiplex PCR reads with MiXCR, one row per CDR3 protein. The sample shows about 69,000 distinct CDR3 sequences, approximately 95% of them seen only once. The sample taken for sequencing was CD8+ T cells from PBMCs. The receptor source for this set is a human donor in good health. The CDR3 runs from the conserved cysteine through the conserved F or W. A D gene is named only where the DNA matches it firmly.

J	V	D	length	CDR3	DNA
TRBJ1-1	TRBV13	NA	14	CASSSQVPNTEAFF	TGTGCCAGCAGCTCACAGGTTCCTAACACTGAAGCTTTCTTT
TRBJ1-2	TRBV27	NA	14	CASSPWGQDYGYTF	TGTGCCAGCAGCCCCTGGGGGCAAGACTATGGCTACACCTTC
TRBJ2-1	TRBV5-1	NA	14	CASSLERGDNEQFF	TGCGCCAGCAGCTTGGAAAGAGGCGACAATGAGCAGTTCTTC
TRBJ1-2	TRBV29-1	NA	14	CSVEERGRNYGYTF	TGCAGCGTTGAAGAAAGGGGACGAAACTATGGCTACACCTTC
TRBJ2-2	TRBV6-4	NA	12	CASSDSAGELFF	TGTGCCAGCAGTGACTCAGCCGGGGAGCTGTTTTTT
TRBJ2-7	TRBV5-1	NA	15	CASSYEPKSSYEQYF	TGCGCCAGCAGCTACGAACCTAAGAGCTCCTACGAGCAGTACTTC
TRBJ1-5	TRBV30	NA	14	CAWTTGQGNQPQHF	TGTGCCTGGACGACGGGGCAGGGAAATCAGCCCCAGCATTTT
TRBJ2-4	TRBV5-6	NA	15	CASSLEEGAKNIQYF	TGTGCCAGCAGCTTGGAGGAGGGAGCCAAAAACATTCAGTACTTC
TRBJ1-2	TRBV7-9	NA	13	CASSLEGQYGYTF	TGTGCCAGCAGCTTAGAAGGCCAGTATGGCTACACCTTC
TRBJ1-2	TRBV27	TRBD1	15	CASSPLTEGQGGTTF	TGTGCCAGCAGTCCCTTAACCGAAGGACAGGGAGGGACGACCTTC